This entry lists 18 T cell receptor beta chains sequenced from one sample in a study of blood T cell repertoires in COVID-19. The table came from immunoSEQ multiplex PCR; TCRdb's copy has only in-frame clones and leaves some out. Counted here are a few hundred thousand clones, 85% to 90% occurring once; the ten biggest clones make up approximately 0.98%. Sequences were obtained from peripheral blood. The receptors derive from a middle-aged woman with COVID-19, enrolled during active disease.

This chain joins TRBV7-3 and TRBJ2-1; 12 bases are a match to TRBD2. After removal of 5 bases from V and 7 bases from J, the junction contained 6 bases not matched to a gene. The CDR3 extends over 15 amino acids. Per germline, CDR1 SGHTA and CDR2 FQGTGA. The CDR3 loop is CASSMLAGGKNEQFF. The CDR3 bases are TGTGCCAGCAGCATGCTAGCGGGGGGGAAGAATGAGCAGTTCTTC. The variable domain in full, with the rest retrieved from reference TRBV7-3 and TRBJ2-1, is GAGVSQTPSNKVTEKGKYVELRCDPISGHTALYWYRQSLGQGPEFLIYFQGTGAADDSGLPNDRFFAVRPEGSVSTLKIQRTERGDSAVYLCASSMLAGGKNEQFFGPGTRLTVL.

J is TRBJ2-7 and V is TRBV7-2; 8 nucleotides agree with TRBD1. Trimming removed 3 bases from V and 5 bases from J; junction bases left unmatched: 3. The CDR3 spans 13 residues. Germline V CDR1 and CDR2: SGHTA, FQGNSA. The CDR3 spells CASSFQGADEQYF. As DNA, the CDR3 is TGTGCCAGCAGCTTTCAGGGGGCGGACGAGCAGTACTTC.

CDR3 loop: CASSRLRSSYEQYF. The CDR3 DNA sequence: TGTGCCAGCAGCAGGTTGCGGTCCTCCTACGAGCAGTACTTC. The chain combines TRBV3-1 (or the pseudogene TRBV3-2) with TRBJ2-7; no clear D. With 5 bases removed from V and 0 bases from J, the gap between germline ends came to 11 bases. The germline V gene encodes CDR1 LGHDT and CDR2 YNNKEL (reference sequence). This CDR3 is 14 amino acids long.

The chain links TRBV3-1 (or the pseudogene TRBV3-2) to TRBJ2-7; D remains ambiguous. Trimming removed 5 bases from V and 6 bases from J, with 8 bases in between. Germline lookup yields CDR1 LGHDT and CDR2 YNNKEL (reference sequence). The CDR3 sequence is 11 residues long. The CDR3 DNA reads TGTGCCAGCAGCGGATCAGGCGAGCAGTACTTC. Its protein product is CASSGSGEQYF.

The chain joins TRBV3-1 (or the pseudogene TRBV3-2) to TRBJ2-3; a possible D gene is TRBD2 (5 bases). Deletions cut 8 bases from V and 1 base from J, with 16 bases between. Germline V gene lookup returns CDR1 LGHDT and CDR2 YNNKEL (reference sequence). The CDR3 extends over 15 amino acids. The CDR3 protein is CASFRAPGGTDTQYF. CDR3 nucleotides: TGTGCCAGCTTCCGAGCGCCCGGGGGCACAGATACGCAGTATTTT.

The V gene is TRBV27, the J gene TRBJ2-3, with TRBD2 matching 7 bases. Trimming cost V 6 bases and J 4 bases; bases outside gene matches: 1. This CDR3 is 12 amino acids long. In germline, CDR1 is MNHEY, CDR2 SMNVEV (reference sequence). The CDR3 spells CASRGRADTQYF. The DNA of the CDR3 is TGTGCCAGCAGGGGGAGGGCAGATACGCAGTATTTT.

This chain connects TRBV28 to TRBJ1-3, with 7 bases matching TRBD1. CDR3 length equals 14 residues. Germline V CDR1 and CDR2: MDHEN, SYDVKM. Germline trimming cut 7 bases from V and 0 bases from J; bases unmatched to any gene: 3. The CDR3 DNA sequence: TGTGCCAGCAAGGGGGCAAGCTCTGGAAACACCATATATTTT. As protein: CASKGASSGNTIYF.

This chain links TRBV25-1 with TRBJ2-7; 8 bases are shared with TRBD1. CDR3 length: 13 residues. V was pared by 8 bases and J by 2 bases, with 5 bases of the junction left unmatched. CDR1 is MGHDK, CDR2 SYGVNS, per germline. The CDR3 loop reads CASDPGQAYEQYF. The CDR3 nucleotides are TGTGCCAGCGACCCGGGACAGGCCTACGAGCAGTACTTC.

In regard to this clone: This sample also contains other DNA sequences that code for the same CDR3. Written as DNA, the CDR3 is TGTGCCAGCAGCCCACGGGGTCAGCCCCAGCATTTT. As protein: CASSPRGQPQHF. The gene calls are TRBV7-8 and TRBJ1-5; D gene uncertain. Between the trimmed V and J ends, which lost 5 bases and 6 bases, there was a span of 8 bases. The CDR3 has 12 residues. Germline lookup yields CDR1 SGHVS and CDR2 FQNEAQ.

V and J are TRBV5-4 and TRBJ2-3, with D maybe TRBD1 (5 bases). Trimming took off 4 bases at V and 4 bases at J, with 16 bases between the two ends. The germline CDR1 and CDR2 sequences are SGHNT and YYREEE (reference sequence). The CDR3 length is 15 residues. The CDR3 DNA follows: TGTGCCAGCAGCCCAGGGCCCCTCGGCGCAGATACGCAGTATTTT. Its translation: CASSPGPLGADTQYF. Supplemented by reference TRBV5-4 and TRBJ2-3, the full variable domain reads ETGVTQSPTHLIKTRGQQVTLRCSSQSGHNTVSWYQQALGQGPQFIFQYYREEENGRGNFPPRFSGLQFPNYSSELNVNALELDDSALYLCASSPGPLGADTQYFGPGTRLTVL.

This chain joins TRBV18 and TRBJ1-5; 7 nucleotides agree with TRBD1. CDR1 and CDR2 from the germline V gene are KGHSH and LQKENI. Trimming took 0 bases from V and 0 from J; bases not matched to a gene: 5. The CDR3 extends over 17 amino acids. Here the CDR3 reads CASSPPTEGASNQPQHF. CDR3 bases: TGTGCCAGCTCACCACCGACCGAGGGGGCTAGCAATCAGCCCCAGCATTTT.

This clone was counted a single time. The chain combines TRBV5-4 with TRBJ1-4; TRBD1 is a possible D gene (5 bases). Germline CDR1 SGHNT, CDR2 YYREEE (reference sequence). This CDR3 comprises 14 residues. Between the trimmed V and J ends, which lost 3 bases and 8 bases, there was a span of 14 bases. DNA for the CDR3: TGTGCCAGCAGCTCGACAGAGAAAGGAGAAAAACTGTTTTTT. Protein: CASSSTEKGEKLFF.

The chain employs TRBV18 and TRBJ1-1, with D perhaps matching TRBD1 (6 bases). Germline V lookup: CDR1 KGHSH, CDR2 LQKENI. The CDR3 is 14 residues long. Trimming left V 3 bases short and J 5 bases short, with 13 bases between. CDR3 sequence (DNA): TGTGCCAGCTCACCCCGGACAGCAAGTACTGAAGCTTTCTTT. It is translated as CASSPRTASTEAFF.

The rearrangement links TRBV4-1 to TRBJ2-7, with D possibly matching TRBD2 (6 bases). The CDR3 sequence is 13 residues long. Germline assignment: CDR1 MGHRA and CDR2 YSYEKL. V lost 1 base and J lost 5, with 9 bases in between. In DNA form, the CDR3 reads TGCGCCAGCAGCCAAGTATCGGGAGACGAGCAGTACTTC. Protein: CASSQVSGDEQYF.

This rearrangement joins TRBV9 to TRBJ2-5; D gene ambiguous. V lost 0 bases and J 5 bases, leaving 14 bases between the germline ends. Germline CDR1 is SGDLS and CDR2 is YYNGEE. The CDR3 has 15 residues. The CDR3 sequence: CASSVAGMPWETQYF. In DNA form, the CDR3 reads TGTGCCAGCAGCGTAGCCGGTATGCCCTGGGAGACCCAGTACTTC.

This chain connects TRBV28 to TRBJ2-7, with D possibly TRBD2 on 5 matching bases. V was shortened by 5 bases and J by 7 bases, with 21 bases between the two germline ends. Germline-derived CDR1 and CDR2 are MDHEN and SYDVKM. The length of the CDR3 is 15 residues. The CDR3: CASSPSPDFPGEQYF. For the CDR3, the DNA is TGTGCCAGCAGTCCTTCCCCGGACTTCCCGGGGGAGCAGTACTTC.

In nucleotides, the CDR3 is TGCGCCAGCAGGGCGGGGACAGGGAACACTGAAGCTTTCTTT. This encodes CASRAGTGNTEAFF. The chain is built from TRBV5-1 and TRBJ1-1, with TRBD1 matching over 8 bases. The CDR3 length is 14 residues. J lost 1 base, V lost 5 bases, and 4 bases had no gene match. Germline V lookup: CDR1 SGHRS, CDR2 YFSETQ.

Notes on this clone: An end of the junction differs from the germline gene, which may be a read error. V is TRBV7-7 and J is TRBJ2-1; the match to TRBD1 covers 8 bases. The length of the CDR3 is 13 residues. The germline gives CDR1 SSHAT, CDR2 FNYEAQ (reference sequence). CDR3 in DNA: TGTGCTAGCAGCTTTGGACAGGGAGATGAGCAGTTCTTC. This gives the protein CASSFGQGDEQFF. Filled out from reference TRBV7-7 and TRBJ2-1, the complete variable domain reads GAGVSQSPRYKVTKRGQDVTLRCDPISSHATLYWYQQALGQGPEFLTYFNYEAQPDKSGLPSDRFSAERPEGSISTLTIQRTEQRDSAMYRCASSFGQGDEQFFGPGTRLTVL.